The present T cell receptor beta chain was sequenced within a study of post-analysis software for immune sequencing data. As for the study in general: The disease courses spanned relapsing-remitting, secondary progressive and progressive-relapsing forms of multiple sclerosis.

Included in the TCR beta cDNA libraries were unique molecular identifiers. TCRdb called the PCR reads again in MiXCR, with one record for every CDR3 protein. The table records hundreds of thousands of distinct CDR3 sequences, 55% to 60% of them present only once. As for this clonotype: What it binds is not known.

Overall study findings and caveats: Patients had higher frequencies than controls of roughly five TRBV segments, including TRBV5-6, TRBV5-1 and TRBV20-1. Strong co-clustering by F measure was seen for same-batch samples. Patients with multiple sclerosis recorded significantly lower normalized Chao1 diversity than controls, the study found.

The germline V gene has CDR1 SGHTA and CDR2 FQGNSA. This CDR3 spans 14 amino acids. Trimming cost V 4 bases and J 0 bases, with 7 bases left between them. The source material was blood. The rearrangement links TRBV7-2 to TRBJ1-5; D ambiguous. The sequence was collected from a girl aged 2-10 years with multiple sclerosis. This chain's CDR3 is CASSSAVSNQPQHF. The CDR3 bases are TGTGCCAGCAGCTCAGCGGTTAGCAATCAGCCCCAGCATTTT.